The rows below give T cell receptor beta chains drawn from one sample of a study of blood T cell repertoires in COVID-19. Libraries were prepared by immunoSEQ multiplex PCR; TCRdb keeps only in-frame clonotypes and omits some of them. The table has roughly 76,000 clones, around nine tenths seen once; the top ten hold 1.3% to 1.5%. The specimen sequenced was peripheral blood. Receptors originate from a man in his forties or fifties with acute or convalescent COVID-19. CDR3s include the opening cysteine and the closing phenylalanine or tryptophan. A D gene is named only where the DNA matches it firmly. Only part of the rows carry a size: once, few, many, or a class if the clone is expanded.

>NA|TRBV7-9|NA|TRBJ2-1
CASSPSTGVSYNEQFF
TGTGCCAGCAGTCCATCTACGGGGGTTAGCTACAATGAGCAGTTCTTC
>NA|TRBV4-1|NA|TRBJ2-3
CASSQDRFPAGTDTQYF
TGCGCCAGCAGCCAAGATCGATTTCCAGCGGGCACAGATACGCAGTATTTT
>NA|TRBV19|few|TRBJ2-5
CASGRGRETQYF
TGTGCCAGTGGCCGAGGGAGAGAGACCCAGTACTTC
>TRBD1|TRBV5-8|NA|TRBJ2-2
CASSFGYRGDTGELFF
TGTGCCAGCAGCTTTGGCTACAGGGGGGACACCGGGGAGCTGTTTTTT
>NA|TRBV2|NA|TRBJ1-5
CASSEGRRHQPQHF
TGTGCCAGCAGTGAAGGGCGCAGGCATCAGCCCCAGCATTTT
>NA|TRBV7-2|NA|TRBJ1-1
CASSFQGNTEAFF
TGTGCCAGCAGCTTTCAGGGGAACACTGAAGCTTTCTTT
>TRBD1|TRBV10-3|NA|TRBJ1-5
CAISAQGADQPQHF
TGTGCCATCAGTGCTCAGGGGGCGGATCAGCCCCAGCATTTT
>NA|TRBV7-2|NA|TRBJ1-2
CASSLGRVYGYTF
TGTGCCAGCAGCTTAGGCAGGGTCTATGGCTACACCTTC
>NA|TRBV2|NA|TRBJ1-5
CASSREQGFQPQHF
TGTGCCAGCAGTAGGGAACAGGGCTTTCAGCCCCAGCATTTT
>NA|TRBV18|once|TRBJ2-7
CASSPKQGGTYEQYF
TGTGCCAGCTCACCAAAACAGGGAGGGACCTACGAGCAGTACTTC
>NA|TRBV19|NA|TRBJ1-4
CASSSGHPNEKLFF
TGTGCCAGTAGTTCAGGGCACCCTAATGAAAAACTGTTTTTT
>TRBD2|TRBV4-1|NA|TRBJ2-7
CASSQGAGVAYEQYF
TGCGCCAGCAGCCAAGGAGCGGGAGTTGCCTACGAGCAGTACTTC
>NA|TRBV18|NA|TRBJ2-2
CASSMDRHTGELFF
TGTGCCAGCTCCATGGACAGACACACCGGGGAGCTGTTTTTT
>NA|TRBV29-1|NA|TRBJ2-5
CSGALGRETQYF
TGCAGCGGGGCTTTGGGTCGAGAGACCCAGTACTTC
>NA|TRBV7-2|NA|TRBJ2-1
CASSLTRYEQFF
TGTGCCAGCAGCTTAACTCGTTATGAGCAGTTCTTC